A single sample is the source of the 31 T cell receptor beta chains below, sequenced in a study of shared clonotypes between healthy human individuals. Naive CD8 isolation took CD45RO-negative cells positively selected for CCR7 and excluded terminally differentiated effector memory CD45RA+ cells. The repertoire was sequenced with immunoSEQ multiplex PCR; TCRdb's copy has only in-frame clones and lacks some. The top ten hold around 1.1% of the sample, which has about 2 million clones, just under 95% seen once. Sequenced material: naive CD8+ T cells sorted from blood. The receptor source for this set is a young man in good health.

About this clone: The identical CDR3 is also encoded by other nucleotide sequences in the sample. The chain has TRBV9 and TRBJ1-1, with unresolved D. The V gene lost 2 bases and the J gene lost 3 bases, with 8 bases spanning the gap. The V gene's germline CDR1 is SGDLS and CDR2 YYNGEE. The CDR3 is 13 amino acids. The CDR3 DNA reads as TGTGCCAGCAGCGTGGGCAGTCACACTGAAGCTTTCTTT. This translates into CASSVGSHTEAFF.

About this clone: The same CDR3 arises from other DNA sequences in this sample as well. V and J are TRBV9 and TRBJ2-7; no clear D. The germline V and J ends were trimmed by 0 bases and 1 base, with 5 bases remaining between them. Germline V gives CDR1 SGDLS, CDR2 YYNGEE. This CDR3 spans 13 amino acids. CDR3 amino acids: CASSVGSSYEQYF. CDR3 sequence (DNA): TGTGCCAGCAGCGTAGGTTCGTCCTACGAGCAGTACTTC.

This rearrangement joins TRBV7-9 to TRBJ2-3, with D possibly being TRBD2 (6 bases). V lost 5 bases, J lost 7 bases, and 10 bases lay in between. Germline assignment: CDR1 SEHNR and CDR2 FQNEAQ (reference sequence). CDR3 length equals 12 residues. The CDR3, as DNA: TGTGCCAGCAGCCGTGGGAGGAATACGCAGTATTTT. Translating gives CASSRGRNTQYF.

A single count supports this clone. The chain carries TRBV28 and TRBJ2-5; 16 bases match TRBD2. V gave up 5 bases and J gave up 4 bases; unmatched junction bases: 10. Germline-derived CDR1 and CDR2 are MDHEN and SYDVKM. The CDR3 length is 18 residues. For the CDR3, the DNA is TGTGCCAGCAGTCAGGGACTAGCGGGGGGGCTCGTAGGAGAGACCCAGTACTTC. Translating it yields CASSQGLAGGLVGETQYF.

The rearrangement links TRBV6-5 to TRBJ1-6; 8 nucleotides line up with TRBD1. In germline, CDR1 is MNHEY, CDR2 SVGAGI. CDR3 length equals 11 residues. The V and J ends lost 4 bases and 14 bases, in that order; junction bases with no gene match: 1. This chain's CDR3 is CASSSQGALHF. The CDR3 DNA follows: TGTGCCAGCAGTTCACAGGGGGCCCTCCACTTT.

This clone was detected only once. The chain uses TRBV7-9 and TRBJ1-2; possibly TRBD1 for D (6 bases). The V end lost 4 bases, the J end lost 4 bases, and 19 bases lay between the germline ends. The CDR3 consists of 16 residues. Per the germline V gene, CDR1 is SEHNR and CDR2 is FQNEAQ (reference sequence). The CDR3 loop reads CASSYTITRDIYGYTF. The CDR3 nucleotides read TGTGCCAGCAGCTATACTATCACACGGGACATCTATGGCTACACCTTC.

For this clone: At the DNA level, this CDR3 is encoded by other sequences in the same sample as well. The chain is built from TRBV11-2 and TRBJ2-7; maybe TRBD2 (6 bases). Trimming pared 4 bases from V and 0 bases from J, leaving 13 bases between. Germline V gene lookup returns CDR1 SGHAT and CDR2 FQNNGV. The CDR3 totals 15 residues. DNA of the CDR3: TGTGCCAGCAGCTGGGGCGCGGGGCCCTCCTACGAGCAGTACTTC. Translated: CASSWGAGPSYEQYF.

This chain links TRBV10-3 with TRBJ1-1; 8 bases map to TRBD1. Germline CDR1 is ENHRY and CDR2 is SYGVKD. The CDR3 loop spans 12 amino acids. Trimming removed 6 bases from V and 6 bases from J; junction bases left unmatched: 3. CDR3 nucleotides: TGTGCCATCAGAGGGACAGGTCCTGAAGCTTTCTTT. Protein sequence: CAIRGTGPEAFF.

This rearrangement joins TRBV29-1 to TRBJ2-3; TRBD2 agrees at 10 bases. The CDR3 contains 16 residues. Germline V lookup: CDR1 SQVTM, CDR2 ANQGSEA. J gave up 6 bases and V 2 bases, and 11 bases lay outside the gene matches. CDR3 residues: CSVESPPLAGADTQYF. The CDR3 nucleotides read TGCAGCGTTGAATCCCCCCCTCTAGCGGGAGCGGATACGCAGTATTTT.

As regards this clone: The sample contains more than one DNA sequence encoding this CDR3. The chain joins TRBV9 to TRBJ1-2; 7 bases map to TRBD1. There are 15 residues in the CDR3. The V gene's germline CDR1 is SGDLS and CDR2 YYNGEE. V trimming: 4 bases; J trimming: 1 base; junction bases outside the gene matches: 7. DNA of the CDR3: TGTGCCAGCAGCCCCCGGACAGGACTTAACTATGGCTACACCTTC. Encoded protein: CASSPRTGLNYGYTF.

This sequence joins TRBV2 and TRBJ2-1, with D uncertain. Trimming pared 2 bases from V and 7 bases from J, leaving 9 bases between. Germline CDR1 reads SNHLY; CDR2 reads FYNNEI. This CDR3 contains 13 residues. This CDR3 is CASSENWGNEQFF. DNA of the CDR3: TGTGCCAGCAGTGAAAACTGGGGTAATGAGCAGTTCTTC.

V is TRBV9 and J is TRBJ2-3, with TRBD2 as a possible D gene (5 bases). There are 16 residues in the CDR3. V was pared by 4 bases and J by 2 bases, with 17 bases between. Germline CDR1 SGDLS, CDR2 YYNGEE. CDR3 coding DNA: TGTGCCAGCAGCCCGAGAAGCGGCTCCACCACAGATACGCAGTATTTT. It yields the protein CASSPRSGSTTDTQYF.

The chain has TRBV13 and TRBJ1-2, with unresolved D. This CDR3 region has 14 residues. With 2 bases removed from V and 4 bases from J, the gap between germline ends came to 11 bases. The germline V gene has CDR1 PRHDT and CDR2 FYEKMQ (reference sequence). The CDR3 DNA is TGTGCCAGCAGCTTACCGGACGCAGGCTATGGCTACACCTTC. It encodes CASSLPDAGYGYTF.

Notes on this clone: At the DNA level, this CDR3 is encoded by other sequences in the same sample as well. This sequence joins TRBV7-9 and TRBJ2-7; D might be TRBD1 (6 bases). The V gene's germline CDR1 is SEHNR and CDR2 FQNEAQ (reference sequence). This CDR3 has 14 amino acids. Trimming pared 1 base from V and 4 bases from J, leaving 11 bases between. The CDR3 loop reads CASSLVGQSYEQYF. CDR3 nucleotide sequence: TGTGCCAGCAGCTTAGTCGGACAGTCTTACGAGCAGTACTTC.

In DNA, the CDR3 is TGTGCCAGCAGCTTGGTCATATCGCGTGGTGGCCTAAACTATGGCTACACCTTC. Its translation: CASSLVISRGGLNYGYTF. The chain couples TRBV5-6 to TRBJ1-2; D unclear. Germline V CDR1 and CDR2: SGHDT, YYEEEE. V was shortened by 0 bases and J by 2 bases, with 20 bases between the two germline ends. CDR3 length equals 18 residues.

Concerning this clone itself: Other DNA sequences within the sample encode an identical CDR3. The chain uses TRBV10-1 and TRBJ2-1; D not certain. The germline V and J ends were trimmed by 0 bases and 7 bases, with 4 bases remaining between them. The CDR3 covers 12 residues. Germline CDR1 and CDR2: WNHNN and SYGVQD (reference sequence). Here the CDR3 reads CASSESGNEQFF. DNA of the CDR3: TGCGCCAGCAGTGAGTCAGGAAATGAGCAGTTCTTC.

The V call is TRBV9, the J call TRBJ2-2; D is ambiguous. Trimming took 3 bases from V and 5 from J, leaving 8 bases between them. The CDR3 length is 13 residues. Per germline, CDR1 SGDLS and CDR2 YYNGEE. For the CDR3, the DNA is TGTGCCAGCAGCGGTTCTAGAACCGGGGAGCTGTTTTTT. Residues: CASSGSRTGELFF.

V is TRBV28 and J is TRBJ1-1; 10 bases fit TRBD1. The V gene's germline CDR1 is MDHEN and CDR2 SYDVKM. V trimming: 7 bases; J trimming: 5 bases; junction bases outside the gene matches: 7. The CDR3 runs 14 residues. The CDR3 coding sequence is TGTGCCAGCAACTCCGGGACAGGGGTGACTGAAGCTTTCTTT. Protein: CASNSGTGVTEAFF.

The chain carries TRBV9 and TRBJ1-2, with a possible D match to TRBD1 (5 bases). V was pared by 0 bases and J by 3 bases, with 9 bases between. The CDR3 is made up of 14 amino acids. Germline CDR1 reads SGDLS; CDR2 reads YYNGEE. CDR3 region: CASSVVPGHYGYTF. The DNA of the CDR3 is TGTGCCAGCAGCGTAGTACCAGGGCACTATGGCTACACCTTC. Full variable domain (rest looked up from reference TRBV9 and TRBJ1-2): DSGVTQTPKHLITATGQRVTLRCSPRSGDLSVYWYQQSLDQGLQFLIQYYNGEERAKGNILERFSAQQFPDLHSELNLSSLELGDSALYFCASSVVPGHYGYTFGSGTRLTVV.

In regard to this clone: This CDR3 is also generated by other DNA sequences in the sample. The CDR3 DNA is TGCGCCAGCAGCTTGCTGGGGGCAGAAGCTTTCTTT. Translating it yields CASSLLGAEAFF. The gene calls are TRBV5-1 and TRBJ1-1, with D perhaps TRBD1 (6 bases). Germline V CDR1 and CDR2: SGHRS, YFSETQ. The CDR3 runs 12 residues. Deletions cut 1 base from V and 8 bases from J, with 9 bases between.

The CDR3 bases are TGTGCCAGCAACCTAAGTCCCAGCTCCTACAATGAGCAGTTCTTC. This gives the protein CASNLSPSSYNEQFF. V gene TRBV27 combines with J gene TRBJ2-1; D unresolved. The V gene's germline CDR1 is MNHEY and CDR2 SMNVEV (reference sequence). CDR3 size: 15 residues. V lost 7 bases to trimming and J lost 0 bases, with 13 bases between them.

The rearrangement uses TRBV29-1 and TRBJ1-1, with D tentatively TRBD1 (5 bases). The CDR3 loop spans 15 amino acids. CDR1 and CDR2 (germline): SQVTM, ANQGSEA. The V end lost 5 bases, the J end lost 3 bases, and 19 bases lay between the germline ends. CDR3 nucleotides: TGCAGCGTTACAAGCTGGGGCCAGAAGGACACTGAAGCTTTCTTT. Protein: CSVTSWGQKDTEAFF.

V is TRBV7-9 and J is TRBJ1-5; 7 nucleotides agree with TRBD1. Germline-derived CDR1 and CDR2 are SEHNR and FQNEAQ (reference sequence). This CDR3 contains 15 residues. The junction had 5 bases not matched to a gene; V was cut back by 3 bases and J by 3 bases. CDR3 DNA sequence: TGTGCCAGCAGCTTCACAGGGGAGGACAATCAGCCCCAGCATTTT. Translation: CASSFTGEDNQPQHF. Full variable domain (missing parts from reference TRBV7-9 and TRBJ1-5): DTGVSQNPRHKITKRGQNVTFRCDPISEHNRLYWYRQTLGQGPEFLTYFQNEAQLEKSRLLSDRFSAERPKGSFSTLEIQRTEQGDSAMYLCASSFTGEDNQPQHFGDGTRLSIL.

The rearrangement links TRBV28 to TRBJ2-3; 8 bases align to TRBD2. V was pared by 3 bases and J by 2 bases, with 10 bases of the junction left unmatched. Germline V gene lookup returns CDR1 MDHEN and CDR2 SYDVKM. This CDR3 comprises 17 residues. The CDR3 here is CASSFSPGGPNTDTQYF. CDR3 in DNA: TGTGCCAGCAGTTTTTCCCCGGGGGGGCCGAACACAGATACGCAGTATTTT.

The rearrangement links TRBV13 to TRBJ2-7; TRBD1 matches 7 bases. V dropped 0 bases and J dropped 7; count of bases not matched to a gene: 18. The CDR3 covers 18 residues. In germline, CDR1 is PRHDT, CDR2 FYEKMQ (reference sequence). The CDR3: CASSLGLYRDSETGEQYF. As DNA, the CDR3 is TGTGCCAGCAGCTTAGGCCTTTACCGGGACAGCGAAACGGGTGAGCAGTACTTC.

About this clone: Other DNA sequences from this sample encode an identical CDR3 as well. The V and J genes are TRBV9 and TRBJ2-7; tentatively, D is TRBD2 (6 bases). Germline CDR1 is SGDLS and CDR2 is YYNGEE. With 2 bases removed from V and 2 bases from J, the gap between germline ends came to 11 bases. The CDR3 is made up of 14 amino acids. For the CDR3, the DNA is TGTGCCAGCAGCGTCGGCGGGACGACCTACGAGCAGTACTTC. It codes for CASSVGGTTYEQYF.

The CDR3 spells CASSRVTSGMDEQFF. The DNA of the CDR3 is TGTGCCAGCAGCCGAGTCACTAGCGGGATGGATGAGCAGTTCTTC. This chain joins TRBV7-9 and TRBJ2-1; TRBD2 aligns across 10 bases. J lost 8 bases, V lost 5 bases, and 9 bases had no gene match. CDR3 size: 15 residues. From germline, CDR1 is SEHNR and CDR2 FQNEAQ (reference sequence).

On this clone: The sample has other DNA sequences that encode this CDR3 too. J is TRBJ1-1 and V is TRBV7-9; 8 bases are shared with TRBD1. This CDR3 region has 14 residues. V dropped 5 bases and J dropped 4; count of bases not matched to a gene: 6. Germline V gives CDR1 SEHNR, CDR2 FQNEAQ (reference sequence). The CDR3 nucleotides read TGTGCCAGCAGCCCCACAGGGGGAGGCACTGAAGCTTTCTTT. Translated: CASSPTGGGTEAFF.

This rearrangement joins TRBV19 to TRBJ2-3; no definite D call. The length of the CDR3 is 13 residues. Germline values: CDR1 LNHDA, CDR2 SQIVND (reference sequence). V lost 8 bases and J 5 bases, leaving 14 bases between the germline ends. As DNA, the CDR3 is TGTGCCAGTCCGGGCCCCCTAAGAGATACGCAGTATTTT. Its translation: CASPGPLRDTQYF.

V gene TRBV6-5 combines with J gene TRBJ2-2; D not certain. This CDR3 spans 12 amino acids. Germline-derived CDR1 and CDR2 are MNHEY and SVGAGI. Between the trimmed V and J ends, which lost 10 bases and 5 bases, there was a span of 11 bases. Here the CDR3 reads CATVHGTGELFF. CDR3 bases: TGTGCCACCGTTCATGGAACCGGGGAGCTGTTTTTT.

As DNA, the CDR3 is TGCGCCAGCACCTCAGGTTTTGAAGCTTTCTTT. As protein: CASTSGFEAFF. This chain links TRBV10-2 with TRBJ1-1; D is unclear. There are 11 residues in the CDR3. V was pared by 7 bases and J by 7 bases, with 10 bases between. Germline lookup yields CDR1 WSHSY and CDR2 SAAADI.